This T cell receptor (beta chain) was recorded in a study of regulatory T cells in long-lasting Graves disease. J gave up 6 bases and V 3 bases, and 8 bases lay outside the gene matches. CDR3 length equals 15 residues. Arm-PCR of CDR3 regions and iRepertoire HTBI primers were used to build TCR beta libraries. TCRdb called the multiplex PCR reads again in MiXCR, with one record for every CDR3 protein. The sample has 350,000 to 550,000 distinct CDR3 sequences; under 15% are singletons. Many counts were recorded for this clonotype. This sample's time point: newly diagnosed GD, antithyroid drugs for less than 3 months. Isolated PBMC RNA provided the starting material for the TCR library. The same sample was also used in a study of T cells in Graves' hyperthyroidism and ophthalmopathy.

The chain is built from TRBV12-3 or TRBV12-4 and TRBJ2-3; 8 nucleotides match TRBD2. The TCR sequence derives from a woman aged 25 to 39 with Graves disease. The sample in question was peripheral blood mononuclear cells (PBMCs), obtained at new diagnosis, from a patient treated with antithyroid drugs. The CDR3 sequence is CASSFHIGRGDTQYF. The CDR3 DNA reads TGTGCCAGCAGTTTCCATATCGGGAGGGGGGATACGCAGTATTTT.